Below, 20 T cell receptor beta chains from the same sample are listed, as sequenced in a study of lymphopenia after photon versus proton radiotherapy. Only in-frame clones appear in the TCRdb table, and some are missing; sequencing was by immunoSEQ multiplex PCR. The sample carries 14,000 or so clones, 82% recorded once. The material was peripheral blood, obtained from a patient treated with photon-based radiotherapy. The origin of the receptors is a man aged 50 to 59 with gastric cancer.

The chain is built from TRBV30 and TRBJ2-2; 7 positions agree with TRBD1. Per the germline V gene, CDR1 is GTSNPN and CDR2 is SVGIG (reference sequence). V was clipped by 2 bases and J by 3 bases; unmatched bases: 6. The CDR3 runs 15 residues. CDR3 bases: TGTGCCTGGAGTCTACAGGGGAGACACACCGGGGAGCTGTTTTTT. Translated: CAWSLQGRHTGELFF.

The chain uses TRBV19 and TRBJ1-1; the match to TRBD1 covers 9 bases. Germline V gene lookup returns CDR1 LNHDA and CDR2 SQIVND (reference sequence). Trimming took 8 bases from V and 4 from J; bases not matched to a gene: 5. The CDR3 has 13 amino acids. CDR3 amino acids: CASGQGLGTEAFF. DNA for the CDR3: TGTGCCAGTGGACAGGGGCTGGGCACTGAAGCTTTCTTT.

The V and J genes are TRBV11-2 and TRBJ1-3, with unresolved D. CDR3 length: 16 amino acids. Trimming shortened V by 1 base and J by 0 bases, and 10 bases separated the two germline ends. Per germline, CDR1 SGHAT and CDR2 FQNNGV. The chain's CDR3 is CASSLAGVSSGNTIYF. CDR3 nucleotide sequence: TGTGCCAGCAGCTTAGCTGGGGTGAGCTCTGGAAACACCATATATTTT.

Here the CDR3 DNA reads TGTGCCAGCAGCCTTAGCGGGGGGCGCACAGATACGCAGTATTTT. Translating gives CASSLSGGRTDTQYF. The rearrangement joins TRBV7-2 to TRBJ2-3; TRBD2 matches 10 bases. The V gene end was trimmed by 5 bases and the J gene end by 1 base; junction bases not matched to a gene: 3. The length of the CDR3 is 15 residues. Germline V gene sequence: CDR1 SGHTA, CDR2 FQGNSA.

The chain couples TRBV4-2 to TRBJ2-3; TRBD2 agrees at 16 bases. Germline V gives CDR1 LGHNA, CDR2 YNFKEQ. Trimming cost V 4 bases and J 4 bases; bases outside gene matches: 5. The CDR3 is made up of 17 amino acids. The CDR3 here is CASSPGLAGGPSDTQYF. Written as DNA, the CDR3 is TGTGCCAGCAGCCCGGGACTAGCGGGGGGGCCTTCAGATACGCAGTATTTT.

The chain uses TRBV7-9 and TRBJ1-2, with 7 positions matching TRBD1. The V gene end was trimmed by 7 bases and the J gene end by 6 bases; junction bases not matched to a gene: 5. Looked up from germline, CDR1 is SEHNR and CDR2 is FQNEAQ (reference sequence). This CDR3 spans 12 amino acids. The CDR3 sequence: CASNRQGDGYTF. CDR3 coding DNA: TGTGCCAGCAACCGACAGGGAGATGGCTACACCTTC.

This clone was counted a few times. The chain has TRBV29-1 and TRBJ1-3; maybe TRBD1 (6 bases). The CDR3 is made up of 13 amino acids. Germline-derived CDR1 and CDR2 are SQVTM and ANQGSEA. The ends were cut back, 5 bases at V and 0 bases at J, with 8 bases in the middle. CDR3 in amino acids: CSVTGFSGNTIYF. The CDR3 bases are TGCAGCGTTACAGGGTTCTCTGGAAACACCATATATTTT.

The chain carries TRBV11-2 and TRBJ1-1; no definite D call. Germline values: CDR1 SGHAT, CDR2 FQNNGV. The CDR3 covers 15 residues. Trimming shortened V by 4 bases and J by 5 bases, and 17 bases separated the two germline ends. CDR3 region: CASSSLSLRVTEAFF. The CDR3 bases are TGTGCCAGCAGCTCTCTTAGCCTGAGGGTTACTGAAGCTTTCTTT.

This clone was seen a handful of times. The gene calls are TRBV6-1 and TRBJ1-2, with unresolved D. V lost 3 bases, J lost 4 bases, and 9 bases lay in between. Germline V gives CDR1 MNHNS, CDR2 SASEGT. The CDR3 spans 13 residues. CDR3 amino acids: CASSERTFYGYTF. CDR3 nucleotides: TGTGCCAGCAGTGAGCGCACCTTCTATGGCTACACCTTC.

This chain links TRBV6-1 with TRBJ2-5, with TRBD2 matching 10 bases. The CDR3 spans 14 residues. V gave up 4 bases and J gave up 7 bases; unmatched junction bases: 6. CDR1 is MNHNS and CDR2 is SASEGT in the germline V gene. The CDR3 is CASSVGLAAPTQYF. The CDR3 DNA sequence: TGTGCCAGCAGTGTCGGACTAGCGGCCCCGACCCAGTACTTC.

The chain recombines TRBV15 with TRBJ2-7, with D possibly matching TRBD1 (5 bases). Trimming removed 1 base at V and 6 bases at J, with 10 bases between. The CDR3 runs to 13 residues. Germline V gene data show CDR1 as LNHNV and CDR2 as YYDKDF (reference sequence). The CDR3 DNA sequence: TGTGCCACCAGCAGAGGAAGCAGGGCCGAGCAGTACGTC. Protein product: CATSRGSRAEQYV.

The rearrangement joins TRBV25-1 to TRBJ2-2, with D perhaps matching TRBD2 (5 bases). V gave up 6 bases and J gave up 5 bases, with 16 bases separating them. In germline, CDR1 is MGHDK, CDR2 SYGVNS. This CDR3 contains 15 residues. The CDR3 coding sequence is TGTGCCAGCAGCCCCCCGGGGATTAAGACCGGGGAGCTGTTTTTT. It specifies CASSPPGIKTGELFF.

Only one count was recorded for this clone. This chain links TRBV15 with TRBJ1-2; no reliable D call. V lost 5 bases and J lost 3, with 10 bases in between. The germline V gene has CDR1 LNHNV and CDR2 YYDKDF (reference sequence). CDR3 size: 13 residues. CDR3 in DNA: TGTGCCACCAGCCACAACCGGGACTATGGCTACACCTTC. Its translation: CATSHNRDYGYTF.

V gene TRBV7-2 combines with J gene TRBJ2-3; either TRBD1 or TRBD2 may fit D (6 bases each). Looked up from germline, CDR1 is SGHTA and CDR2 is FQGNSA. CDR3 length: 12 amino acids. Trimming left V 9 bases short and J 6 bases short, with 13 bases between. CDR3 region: CARGGQGDTQYF. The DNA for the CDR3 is TGTGCCAGGGGGGGCCAGGGGGATACGCAGTATTTT.

This chain's CDR3 is CASSSTPGGQGDNQPQHF. In DNA, the CDR3 is TGTGCCAGCAGCTCCACCCCGGGAGGACAGGGGGACAATCAGCCCCAGCATTTT. The V gene is TRBV5-6, the J gene TRBJ1-5, with 10 bases matching TRBD1. CDR1 is SGHDT, CDR2 YYEEEE, per germline. There are 18 residues in the CDR3. The J segment lost 3 bases and the V segment lost 3 bases, leaving 12 bases of the junction unmatched.

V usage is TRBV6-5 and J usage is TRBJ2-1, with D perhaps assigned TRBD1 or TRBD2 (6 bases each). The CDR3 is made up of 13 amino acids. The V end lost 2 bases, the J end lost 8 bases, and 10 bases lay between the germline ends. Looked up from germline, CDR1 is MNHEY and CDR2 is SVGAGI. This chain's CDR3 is CASSYLGGYEQFF. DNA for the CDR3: TGTGCCAGCAGTTACCTCGGGGGCTATGAGCAGTTCTTC.

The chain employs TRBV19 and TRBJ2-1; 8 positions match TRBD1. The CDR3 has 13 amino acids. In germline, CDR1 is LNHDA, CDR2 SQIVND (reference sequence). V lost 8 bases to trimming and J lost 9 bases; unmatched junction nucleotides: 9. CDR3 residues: CASGQGYYGEQFF. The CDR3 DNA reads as TGTGCCAGTGGACAGGGTTATTATGGTGAGCAGTTCTTC. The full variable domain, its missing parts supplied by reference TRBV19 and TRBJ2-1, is DGGITQSPKYLFRKEGQNVTLSCEQNLNHDAMYWYRQDPGQGLRLIYYSQIVNDFQKGDIAEGYSVSREKKESFPLTVTSAQKNPTAFYLCASGQGYYGEQFFGPGTRLTVL.

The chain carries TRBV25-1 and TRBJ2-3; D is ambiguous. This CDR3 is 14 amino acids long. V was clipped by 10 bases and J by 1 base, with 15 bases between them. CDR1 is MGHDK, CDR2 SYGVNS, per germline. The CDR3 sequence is CATIGPFGTDTQYF. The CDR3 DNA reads TGTGCCACCATAGGGCCGTTTGGCACAGATACGCAGTATTTT.

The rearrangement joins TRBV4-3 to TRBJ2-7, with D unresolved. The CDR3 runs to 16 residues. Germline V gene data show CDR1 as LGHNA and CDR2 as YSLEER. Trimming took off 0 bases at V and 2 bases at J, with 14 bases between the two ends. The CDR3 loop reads CASSQDSAGKAYEQYF. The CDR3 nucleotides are TGCGCCAGCAGCCAAGATTCCGCAGGAAAAGCCTACGAGCAGTACTTC.

CDR3 sequence reads: CASSSRDRGFNEKLFF. The CDR3 DNA is TGTGCCAGCAGCTCCCGGGACAGGGGATTTAATGAAAAACTGTTTTTT. The genes are TRBV7-2 and TRBJ1-4; TRBD1 matches 10 bases. V shed 4 bases and J 4 bases; nucleotides not matched to a gene: 6. Germline V gives CDR1 SGHTA, CDR2 FQGNSA. The CDR3 extends over 16 amino acids.